This T cell receptor beta chain was recovered during a study of shared clonotypes between healthy human individuals (dated by TCRdb to about 2020). The study in broad terms: The cohort comprised a couple of women and three men aged 18 to 49 years. Different laboratories and diverse techniques were used to prepare libraries and sequence TCR repertoires, to increase sequencing depth and limit assay-specific biases. Between about 0.94 and 8.9 billion PBMCs per donor were obtained by leukapheresis. To estimate repertoire size and how much clonotypes are shared between individuals, the study performed deep sequencing of blood TCR repertoires from roughly five healthy adults. For each donor, three plates each were used for CD4 naive and CD4 memory, two plates were used for CD8 naive, and one plate was used for CD8 memory. What the work shows at the level of the full study, not this receptor alone: Because the study included only a small number of donors, the genetic and exposure-history diversity represented was limited. Naive subsets generally had larger estimated clonotype richness than memory subsets. Compared with non-shared clonotypes, the clonotypes found in all four sorted-subset donors had higher generation probabilities. Pairwise subsampling indicated that sequencing depth was expected to affect the degree of clonotype sharing among donors. Sampling was restricted to blood, and TCR repertoires in tissues likely differ from the TCR repertoires found in blood. Incomplete sequencing was indicated by rarefaction of sorted-subset datasets, despite the large sequencing depth. When a handful of donors were compared, the shared fraction of clonotypes was about 5.5% for naive CD4, roughly 3.3% for naive CD8, 2.3% for memory CD4, and 0.4% for memory CD8.

The donors were healthy, HIV-negative adults with no recently reported acute infections or vaccinations. Every donor was a Caucasian adult residing in Nashville, Tennessee, USA. Magnetic negative selection was used to enrich CD4+ T cells, after which naive cells were positively selected on CD45RA and the negative fraction became the memory subset. Blood was obtained by leukapheresis, after which PBMCs were separated by Ficoll-Histopaque density gradient centrifugation and cryopreserved in liquid nitrogen vapor phase. Analytical flow cytometry was used to check the purity and quantity of every magnetically sorted T cell population. From each sorted fraction, genomic DNA was isolated and quantified by UV absorbance on a Nanodrop 2000c. A note on this clone: Its antigen is currently not known. Within one base of it there is no much larger clone, and no base qualities were kept.

Using the deep immunoSEQ assay, TCR CDR3 regions were amplified from genomic DNA by multiplex PCR. Genomic DNA extracted from each cell subset was distributed evenly over all wells of several immunoSEQ 96-well plates, and each plate served as one replicate. For sorted subsets, approximately 0.2 ug of genomic DNA, equivalent to 25,000 to 30,000 T cell genomes, went into each replicate PCR. Purified libraries were quantified with a Qubit 3.0 fluorometer, sized on a Bioanalyzer 2100, and re-quantified with the KAPA Library Quantification kit. Every immunoSEQ 96-well plate was sequenced on a separate single-read 150-cycle Illumina NextSeq 550 flow cell. The published analysis was carried out like this. Because the immunoSEQ output included only junctional sequences and no quality scores, the filtering could not be the same as the filtering used for full-length reads. To assign V/J genes and CDR3, sequences were annotated against IMGT germline references using PyIR, a Python wrapper for IgBLAST v1.9. Any read was removed if the V/J assignment was weak (E-value above 1e-6), the CDR3 was missing, or the read contained stop codons, out-of-frame junctions, or ambiguous translated residues. V3J clonotypes were defined by identical inferred V gene, J gene, and CDR3 amino acid sequence. The percentage overlap between two repertoires was calculated by dividing the number of shared unique clonotypes by the size of the smaller repertoire. Richness of each repertoire was evaluated using RTK rarefaction, the Chao1 estimator, and Recon v2.1 estimates of unobserved clonotypes. Generation probabilities were computed with OLGA for all TCRbeta clonotypes obtained by the gDNA method from four donors. TCRdb stores this immuneACCESS table with in-frame sequences only. Part of the clones is absent; in the studies checked, under half of the shortfall reflects unresolved V genes, and no reason is known for the rest. V, J and clone size derive from that table, while D and trimming were established from the DNA sequence. In this sample the table shows about 1.5 million clones, around 98% of which occur a single time. About 0.4% of the sample is held by the ten biggest clonotypes.

This sequence was found in a man in his thirties or forties in good health. Material: naive CD4+ T cells sorted from blood. Per the publication, the cell subset or site label means: CD45RA+ positively selected.

CDR3 reads: CASSTHRGSTEAFF. The nucleotide sequence is given as TGTGCCAGTAGTACTCACAGGGGTTCCACTGAAGCTTTCTTT. The rearranged chain carries TRBV19 and TRBJ1-1, and 7 junctional nucleotides match TRBD1. The germline V gene (reference sequence) supplies CDR1 LNHDA and CDR2 SQIVND. Trimming leaves V shorter by 4 bases and J shorter by 4 bases, with the junction holding 6 bases beyond the gene matches. The CDR3 goes from the cysteine to the phenylalanine over 14 residues. Just the 42-base CDR3 DNA is kept, in frame starting at base 1.